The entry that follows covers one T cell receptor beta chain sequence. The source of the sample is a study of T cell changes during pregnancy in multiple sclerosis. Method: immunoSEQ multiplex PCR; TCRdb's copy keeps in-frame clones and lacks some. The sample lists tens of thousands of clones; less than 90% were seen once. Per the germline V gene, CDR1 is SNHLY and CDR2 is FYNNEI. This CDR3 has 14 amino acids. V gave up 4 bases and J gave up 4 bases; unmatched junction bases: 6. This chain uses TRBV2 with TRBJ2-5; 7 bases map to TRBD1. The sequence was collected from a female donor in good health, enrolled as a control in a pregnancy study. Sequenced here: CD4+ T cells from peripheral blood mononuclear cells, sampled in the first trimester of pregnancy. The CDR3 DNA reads TGTGCCAGCAGTGTACAGGGGAACCGAGAGACCCAGTACTTC. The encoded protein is CASSVQGNRETQYF.